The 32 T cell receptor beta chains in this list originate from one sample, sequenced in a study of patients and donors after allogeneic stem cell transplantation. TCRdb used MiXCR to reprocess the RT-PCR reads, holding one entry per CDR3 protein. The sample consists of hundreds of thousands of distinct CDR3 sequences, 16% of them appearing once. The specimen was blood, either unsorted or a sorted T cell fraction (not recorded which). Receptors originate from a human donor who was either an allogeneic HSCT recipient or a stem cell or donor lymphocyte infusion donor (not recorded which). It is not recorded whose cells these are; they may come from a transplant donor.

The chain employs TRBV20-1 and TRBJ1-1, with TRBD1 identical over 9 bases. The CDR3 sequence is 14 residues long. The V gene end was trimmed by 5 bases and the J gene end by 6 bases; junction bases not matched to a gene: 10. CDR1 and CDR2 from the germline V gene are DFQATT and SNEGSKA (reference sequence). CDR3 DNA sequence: TGCAGTGCTGCACCGGGACAGGGATCCGCTGAAGCTTTCTTT. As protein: CSAAPGQGSAEAFF.

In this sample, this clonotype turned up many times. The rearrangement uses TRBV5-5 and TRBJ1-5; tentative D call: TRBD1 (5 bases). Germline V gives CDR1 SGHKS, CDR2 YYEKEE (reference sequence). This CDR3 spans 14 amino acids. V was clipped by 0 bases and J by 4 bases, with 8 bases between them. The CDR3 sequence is CASSLEAGNQPQHF. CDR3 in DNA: TGTGCCAGCAGCTTGGAGGCAGGGAATCAGCCCCAGCATTTT.

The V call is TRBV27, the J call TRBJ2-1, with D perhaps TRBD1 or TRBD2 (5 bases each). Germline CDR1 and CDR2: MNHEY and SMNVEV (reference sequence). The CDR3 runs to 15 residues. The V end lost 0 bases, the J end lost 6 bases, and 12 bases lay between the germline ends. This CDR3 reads CASSLSLGGTNEQFF. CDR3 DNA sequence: TGTGCCAGCAGTTTATCACTAGGTGGGACCAATGAGCAGTTCTTC.

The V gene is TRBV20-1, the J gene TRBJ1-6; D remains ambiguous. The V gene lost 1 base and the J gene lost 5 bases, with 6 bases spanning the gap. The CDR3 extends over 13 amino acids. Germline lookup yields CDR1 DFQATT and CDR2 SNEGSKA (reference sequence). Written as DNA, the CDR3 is TGCAGTGCTAGAGTTCAGGATAATTCACCCCTCCACTTT. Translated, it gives CSARVQDNSPLHF.

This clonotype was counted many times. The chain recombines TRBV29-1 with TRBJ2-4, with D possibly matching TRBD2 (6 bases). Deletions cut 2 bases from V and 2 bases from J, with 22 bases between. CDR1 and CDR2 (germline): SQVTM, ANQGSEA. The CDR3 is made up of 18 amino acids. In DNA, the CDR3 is TGCAGCGTTGAATTATCGGAGGGGTCATTGCTAACCAAAAACATTCAGTACTTC. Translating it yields CSVELSEGSLLTKNIQYF.

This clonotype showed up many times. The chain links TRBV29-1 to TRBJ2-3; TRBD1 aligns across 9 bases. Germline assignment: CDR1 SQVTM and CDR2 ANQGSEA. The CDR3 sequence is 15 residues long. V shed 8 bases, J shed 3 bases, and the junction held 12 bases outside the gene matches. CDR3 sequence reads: CSLLKGTGLTDTQYF. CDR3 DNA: TGCAGCCTCTTGAAGGGGACAGGGTTGACAGATACGCAGTATTTT.

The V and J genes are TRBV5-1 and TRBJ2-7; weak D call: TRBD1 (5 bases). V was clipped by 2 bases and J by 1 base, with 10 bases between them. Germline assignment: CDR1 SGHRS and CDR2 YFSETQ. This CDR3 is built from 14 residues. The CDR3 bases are TGCGCCAGCAGCTTACAGGCTGCTTCCTACGAGCAGTACTTC. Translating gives CASSLQAASYEQYF.

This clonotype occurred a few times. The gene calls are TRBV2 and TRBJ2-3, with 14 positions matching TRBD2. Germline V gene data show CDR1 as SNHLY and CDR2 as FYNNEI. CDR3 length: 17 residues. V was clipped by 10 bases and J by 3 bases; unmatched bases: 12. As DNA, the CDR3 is TGTGCCACCCGAAAAGCGGGACTAGCGGGAGTAACAGATACGCAGTATTTT. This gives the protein CATRKAGLAGVTDTQYF.

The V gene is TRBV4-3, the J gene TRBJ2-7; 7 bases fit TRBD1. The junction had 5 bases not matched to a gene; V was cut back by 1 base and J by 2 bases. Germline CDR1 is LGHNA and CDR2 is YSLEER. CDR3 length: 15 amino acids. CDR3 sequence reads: CASSQGDSFPYEQYF. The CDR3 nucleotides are TGCGCCAGCAGCCAAGGGGACAGTTTCCCCTACGAGCAGTACTTC.

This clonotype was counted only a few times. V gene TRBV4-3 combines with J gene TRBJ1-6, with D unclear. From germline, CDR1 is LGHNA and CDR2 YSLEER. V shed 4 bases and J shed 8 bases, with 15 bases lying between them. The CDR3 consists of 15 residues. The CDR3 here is CASSPRVGHHSPLHF. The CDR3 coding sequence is TGCGCCAGCAGCCCCCGGGTGGGCCACCATTCACCCCTCCACTTT.

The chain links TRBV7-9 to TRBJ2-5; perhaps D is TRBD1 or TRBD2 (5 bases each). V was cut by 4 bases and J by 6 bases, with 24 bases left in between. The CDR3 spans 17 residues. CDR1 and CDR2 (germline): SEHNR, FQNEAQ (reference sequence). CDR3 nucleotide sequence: TGTGCCAGCAGCTCTTTACAGATCAGGGACCGGTCGCAGACCCAGTACTTC. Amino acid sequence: CASSSLQIRDRSQTQYF.

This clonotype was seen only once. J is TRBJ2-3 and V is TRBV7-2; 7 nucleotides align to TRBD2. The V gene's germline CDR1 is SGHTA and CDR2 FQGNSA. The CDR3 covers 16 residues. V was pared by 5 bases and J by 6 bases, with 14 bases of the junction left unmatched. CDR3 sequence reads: CASSRNRGRAADTQYF. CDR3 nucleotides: TGTGCCAGCAGCCGCAATCGGGGGAGGGCCGCGGATACGCAGTATTTT.

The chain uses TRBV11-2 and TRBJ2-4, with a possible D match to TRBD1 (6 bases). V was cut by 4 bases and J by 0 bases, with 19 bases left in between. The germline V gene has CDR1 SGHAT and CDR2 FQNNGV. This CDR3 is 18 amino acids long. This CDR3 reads CASSSSRQAPLAKNIQYF. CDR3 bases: TGTGCCAGCAGCTCCTCGAGACAGGCTCCTTTAGCCAAAAACATTCAGTACTTC.

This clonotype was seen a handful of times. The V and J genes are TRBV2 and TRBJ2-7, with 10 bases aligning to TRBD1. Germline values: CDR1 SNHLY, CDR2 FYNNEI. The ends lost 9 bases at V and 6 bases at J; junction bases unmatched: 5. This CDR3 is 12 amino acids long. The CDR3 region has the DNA TGTGCCAGGGACAGGGGGATCCGCGAGCAGTACTTC. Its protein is CARDRGIREQYF.

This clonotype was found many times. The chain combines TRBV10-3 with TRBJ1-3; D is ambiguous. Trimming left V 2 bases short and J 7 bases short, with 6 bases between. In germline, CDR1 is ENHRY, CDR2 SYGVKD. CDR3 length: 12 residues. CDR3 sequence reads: CAISEAGNTIYF. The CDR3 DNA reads TGTGCCATCAGTGAGGCGGGGAACACCATATATTTT.

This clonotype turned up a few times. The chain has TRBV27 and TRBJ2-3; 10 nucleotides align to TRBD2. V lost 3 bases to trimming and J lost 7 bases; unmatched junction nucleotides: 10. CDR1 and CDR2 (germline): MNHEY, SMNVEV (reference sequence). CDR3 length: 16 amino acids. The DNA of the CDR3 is TGTGCCAGCAGTTTGAGGACTAGCGGTACTACAAATACGCAGTATTTT. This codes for CASSLRTSGTTNTQYF.

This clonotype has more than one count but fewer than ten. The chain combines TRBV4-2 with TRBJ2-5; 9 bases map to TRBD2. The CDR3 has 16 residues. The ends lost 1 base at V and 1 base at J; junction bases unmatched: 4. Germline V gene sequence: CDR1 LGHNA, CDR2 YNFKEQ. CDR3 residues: CASSQGKAGGQETQYF. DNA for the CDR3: TGTGCCAGCAGCCAAGGAAAAGCGGGGGGCCAAGAGACCCAGTACTTC.

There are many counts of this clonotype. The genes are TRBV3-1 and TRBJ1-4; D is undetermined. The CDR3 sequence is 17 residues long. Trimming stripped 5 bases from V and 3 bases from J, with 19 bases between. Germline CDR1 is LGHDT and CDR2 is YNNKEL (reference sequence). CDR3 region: CASSFGKLAAPNEKLFF. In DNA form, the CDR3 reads TGTGCCAGCAGCTTCGGAAAGTTGGCAGCGCCTAATGAAAAACTGTTTTTT.

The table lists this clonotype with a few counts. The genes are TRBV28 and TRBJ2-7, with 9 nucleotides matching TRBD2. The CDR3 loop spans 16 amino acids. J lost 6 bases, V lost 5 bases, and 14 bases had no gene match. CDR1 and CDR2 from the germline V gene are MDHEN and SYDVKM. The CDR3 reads CASSDQRLAGLSEQYF. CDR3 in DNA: TGTGCCAGCAGTGACCAGAGGCTAGCGGGACTCTCCGAGCAGTACTTC.

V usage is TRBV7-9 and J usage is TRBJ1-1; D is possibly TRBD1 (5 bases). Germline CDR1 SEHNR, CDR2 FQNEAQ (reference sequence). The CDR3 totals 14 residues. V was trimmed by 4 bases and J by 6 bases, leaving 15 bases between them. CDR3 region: CASSSRGRPSEAFF. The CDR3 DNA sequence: TGTGCCAGCAGCTCCCGGGGCCGACCTTCTGAAGCTTTCTTT.

The CDR3 sequence is CASMHSRGYNQPQHF. The CDR3 nucleotides read TGTGCCAGCATGCATTCCCGAGGTTACAATCAGCCCCAGCATTTT. The chain joins TRBV2 to TRBJ1-5; no reliable D call. Germline CDR1 and CDR2: SNHLY and FYNNEI. The CDR3 is 15 residues long. Trimming cost V 7 bases and J 3 bases, with 16 bases left between them.

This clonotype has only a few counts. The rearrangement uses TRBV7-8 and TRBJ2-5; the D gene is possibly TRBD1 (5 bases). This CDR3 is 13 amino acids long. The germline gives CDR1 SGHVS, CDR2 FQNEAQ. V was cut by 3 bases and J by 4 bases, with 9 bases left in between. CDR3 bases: TGTGCCAGCAGCTTCAGGGCCCGAGAGACCCAGTACTTC. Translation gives CASSFRARETQYF.

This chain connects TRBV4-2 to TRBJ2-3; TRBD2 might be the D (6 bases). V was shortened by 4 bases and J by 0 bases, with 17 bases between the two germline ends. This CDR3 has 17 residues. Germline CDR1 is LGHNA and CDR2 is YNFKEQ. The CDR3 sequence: CASSLHSGTLSTDTQYF. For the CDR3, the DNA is TGTGCCAGCAGCCTTCACTCCGGGACTCTCAGCACAGATACGCAGTATTTT.

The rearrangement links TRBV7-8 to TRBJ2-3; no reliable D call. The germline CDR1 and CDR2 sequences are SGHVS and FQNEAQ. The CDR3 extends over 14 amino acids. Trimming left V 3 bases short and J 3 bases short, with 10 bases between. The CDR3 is CASSFDWLTDTQYF. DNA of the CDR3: TGTGCCAGCAGCTTTGACTGGCTTACAGATACGCAGTATTTT. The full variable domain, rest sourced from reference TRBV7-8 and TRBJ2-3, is GAGVSQSPRYKVAKRGQDVALRCDPISGHVSLFWYQQALGQGPEFLTYFQNEAQLDKSGLPSDRFFAERPEGSVSTLKIQRTQQEDSAVYLCASSFDWLTDTQYFGPGTRLTVL.

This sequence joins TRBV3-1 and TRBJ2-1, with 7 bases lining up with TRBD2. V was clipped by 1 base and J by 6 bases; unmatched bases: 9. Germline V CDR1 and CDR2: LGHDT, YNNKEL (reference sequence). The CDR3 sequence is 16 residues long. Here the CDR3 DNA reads TGTGCCAGCAGCCAAGTAACTGCGGGGGTTATCAATGAGCAGTTCTTC. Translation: CASSQVTAGVINEQFF.

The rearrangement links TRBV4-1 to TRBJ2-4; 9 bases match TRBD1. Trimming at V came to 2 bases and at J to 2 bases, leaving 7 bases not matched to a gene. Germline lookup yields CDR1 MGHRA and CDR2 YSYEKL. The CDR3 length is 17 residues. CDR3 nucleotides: TGCGCCAGCAGCCAACCACAGGGGGCTAGGACCAAAAACATTCAGTACTTC. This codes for CASSQPQGARTKNIQYF.

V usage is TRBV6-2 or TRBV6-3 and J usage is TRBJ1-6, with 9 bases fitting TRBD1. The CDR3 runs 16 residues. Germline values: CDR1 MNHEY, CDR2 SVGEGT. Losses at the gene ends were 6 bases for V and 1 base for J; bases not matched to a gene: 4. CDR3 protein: CASRWTGESYNSPLHF. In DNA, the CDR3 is TGTGCCAGCAGGTGGACAGGGGAATCCTATAATTCACCCCTCCACTTT.

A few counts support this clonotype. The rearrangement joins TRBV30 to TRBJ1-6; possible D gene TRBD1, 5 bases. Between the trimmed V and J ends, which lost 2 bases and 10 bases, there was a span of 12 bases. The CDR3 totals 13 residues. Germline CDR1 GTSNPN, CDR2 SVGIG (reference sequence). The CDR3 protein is CAWSPRGTSPLHF. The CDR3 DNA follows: TGTGCCTGGAGTCCAAGGGGCACATCACCCCTCCACTTT.

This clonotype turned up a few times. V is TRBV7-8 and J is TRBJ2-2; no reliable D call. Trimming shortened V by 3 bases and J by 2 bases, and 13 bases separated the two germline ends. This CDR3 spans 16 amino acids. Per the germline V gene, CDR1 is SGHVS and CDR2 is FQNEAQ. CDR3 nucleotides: TGTGCCAGCAGCTTGGAGCGTATAGGAAACACCGGGGAGCTGTTTTTT. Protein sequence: CASSLERIGNTGELFF.

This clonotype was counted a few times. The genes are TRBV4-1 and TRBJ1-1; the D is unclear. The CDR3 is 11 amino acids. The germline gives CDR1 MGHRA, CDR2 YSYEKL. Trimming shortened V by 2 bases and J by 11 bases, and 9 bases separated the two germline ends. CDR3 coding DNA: TGCGCCAGCAGCCAAAAGGTGAACGCTTTCTTT. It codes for CASSQKVNAFF.

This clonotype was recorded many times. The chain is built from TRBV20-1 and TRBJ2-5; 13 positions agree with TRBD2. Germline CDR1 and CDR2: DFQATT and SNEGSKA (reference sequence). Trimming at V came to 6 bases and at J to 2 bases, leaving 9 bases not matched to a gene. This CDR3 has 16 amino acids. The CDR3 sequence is CSALRTSGGTQETQYF. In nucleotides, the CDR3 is TGCAGTGCCCTCCGGACTAGCGGGGGAACTCAAGAGACCCAGTACTTC.

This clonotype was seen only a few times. This CDR3 is CASSQVIGPGTEAFF. In nucleotides, the CDR3 is TGCGCCAGCAGCCAAGTTATCGGCCCGGGCACTGAAGCTTTCTTT. The chain combines TRBV4-3 with TRBJ1-1, with unresolved D. Germline assignment: CDR1 LGHNA and CDR2 YSLEER. V lost 1 base, J lost 4 bases, and 13 bases lay in between. This CDR3 is 15 amino acids long.